The T cell receptor (beta chain) under discussion was sequenced for a study of graft-versus-host responses after intestinal transplantation. Across the study: Transplant types were multivisceral, liver-intestinal, or isolated intestinal. Induction with anti-thymocyte globulin, then tacrolimus and steroids for roughly 3 years, was given to all recipients. Study-wide points: In patients with graft-donor T cell macrochimerism, allograft graft-versus-host to host-versus-graft clonal ratios were high.

V lost 2 bases and J 1 base, leaving 8 bases between the germline ends. CDR1 is SEHNR, CDR2 FQNEAQ, per germline (reference sequence). The CDR3 covers 14 residues. The protocol was immunoSEQ multiplex PCR, while the TCRdb copy is restricted to in-frame clones and leaves out a portion. This sample has about 100,000 clones, with 90% to 95% found just once. In its sample, this clone was seen once. Its antigen is still unknown. This clonotype originated in a human donor who was the organ donor for an intestinal transplant. The rearrangement links TRBV7-9 to TRBJ2-5; a possible D gene is TRBD2 (6 bases). Sequences were derived from unstimulated CD4+ T cells sorted from spleen or lymph node cells, sampled before transplant. The CDR3 coding sequence is TGTGCCAGCAGCTTACGCGGGACCCAAGAGACCCAGTACTTC. Its protein product is CASSLRGTQETQYF.